This T cell receptor (beta chain) was sequenced in a study of cytomegalovirus exposure and HLA in healthy donors. Overall study findings and caveats: Later on, a genetic analysis was performed. It linked a missense variant in DCLRE1C with V- and J-gene trimming of TCR beta.

Germline values: CDR1 MDHEN, CDR2 SYDVKM. This CDR3 spans 14 amino acids. Between the trimmed V and J ends, which lost 7 bases and 0 bases, there was a span of 13 bases. As for this clone: The antigen is unknown.

Donors in the study were healthy people who gave bone marrow. Primers: 60 Vbeta forward and 13 Jbeta reverse. TCRdb's copy holds only in-frame clones and misses some; the assay was immunoSEQ multiplex PCR. The data contain about 270,000 clones, 70% to 90% of them singletons. The rearrangement uses TRBV28 and TRBJ2-7; possible D gene TRBD1, 6 bases. Material: PBMCs. The TCR sequence derives from a man between 35 and 55 years old in good health and CMV-seropositive. For the CDR3, the DNA is TGTGCCAGCACCAGGGACATTAGCTCCTACGAGCAGTACTTC. Translated: CASTRDISSYEQYF. Complete variable domain (other parts from reference TRBV28 and TRBJ2-7): DVKVTQSSRYLVKRTGEKVFLECVQDMDHENMFWYRQDPGLGLRLIYFSYDVKMKEKGDIPEGYSVSREKKERFSLILESASTNQTSMYLCASTRDISSYEQYFGPGTRLTVT.